These T cell receptor beta chains were read from a single sample in a study of T cell changes during pregnancy in multiple sclerosis. The assay was immunoSEQ multiplex PCR, and TCRdb's table has in-frame clones only and misses some. The sample carries 40,000 to 50,000 clones, more than 90% recorded once. Sequenced material: CD4+ T cells from peripheral blood mononuclear cells, taken after pregnancy. These receptors all come from a female donor in good health, enrolled as a control in a pregnancy study. Both conserved end residues are part of each CDR3. A D gene is named only where the DNA matches it firmly. Not all rows give a size; the values are once, few, many and, for expanded clones, a class.

abundance: -; d_gene: -; j_gene: TRBJ1-2; v_gene: TRBV27; CDR3aa: CASSRGGSLGGYTF; CDR3nt: TGTGCCAGCAGTCGAGGGGGATCATTAGGTGGCTACACCTTC
abundance: -; d_gene: -; j_gene: TRBJ2-5; v_gene: TRBV4-1; CDR3aa: CASSQDVQGQETQYF; CDR3nt: TGCGCCAGCAGCCAAGATGTCCAGGGACAAGAGACCCAGTACTTC
abundance: once; d_gene: TRBD1; j_gene: TRBJ2-2; v_gene: TRBV19; CDR3aa: CASRSTYRGQNTGELFF; CDR3nt: TGTGCCAGTAGATCGACCTACAGGGGGCAAAACACCGGGGAGCTGTTTTTT
abundance: -; d_gene: TRBD1; j_gene: TRBJ2-7; v_gene: TRBV4-1; CDR3aa: CASSQARQGYEQYF; CDR3nt: TGCGCCAGCAGCCAGGCTCGACAGGGATACGAGCAGTACTTC
abundance: -; d_gene: TRBD2; j_gene: TRBJ2-1; v_gene: TRBV27; CDR3aa: CASSPRNGTRAFNEQFF; CDR3nt: TGTGCCAGCAGTCCGCGCAACGGGACTAGGGCCTTCAATGAGCAGTTCTTC
abundance: -; d_gene: TRBD1; j_gene: TRBJ1-2; v_gene: TRBV5-1; CDR3aa: CASSSDWVRQGRANRGYTF; CDR3nt: TGCGCCAGCTCCTCCGACTGGGTAAGACAGGGAAGAGCCAACCGTGGCTACACCTTC
abundance: -; d_gene: -; j_gene: TRBJ2-7; v_gene: TRBV11-2; CDR3aa: CASRRLFNSSYEQYF; CDR3nt: TGTGCCAGCAGACGTTTATTTAACAGCTCCTACGAGCAGTACTTC
abundance: -; d_gene: -; j_gene: TRBJ2-1; v_gene: TRBV27; CDR3aa: CASSNPGSEQFF; CDR3nt: TGTGCCAGCAGTAACCCGGGGTCTGAGCAGTTCTTC
abundance: -; d_gene: -; j_gene: TRBJ2-5; v_gene: TRBV2; CDR3aa: CASRDDRNQETQYF; CDR3nt: TGTGCCAGCAGGGACGACAGGAATCAAGAGACCCAGTACTTC
abundance: few; d_gene: -; j_gene: TRBJ1-6; v_gene: TRBV7-2; CDR3aa: CASSLAQGSYNSPLHF; CDR3nt: TGTGCCAGCAGCTTAGCACAGGGCTCCTATAATTCACCCCTCCACTTT
abundance: -; d_gene: TRBD2; j_gene: TRBJ2-2; v_gene: TRBV7-2; CDR3aa: CASSSLAGVYDGELFF; CDR3nt: TGTGCCAGCAGCTCGCTAGCGGGAGTATATGACGGGGAGCTGTTTTTT
abundance: -; d_gene: TRBD1; j_gene: TRBJ2-2; v_gene: TRBV28; CDR3aa: CASSPPPGQGYTGELFF; CDR3nt: TGTGCCAGCAGCCCCCCTCCGGGACAGGGTTACACCGGGGAGCTGTTTTTT
abundance: -; d_gene: TRBD2; j_gene: TRBJ2-1; v_gene: TRBV9; CDR3aa: CASSPPASGRSNEQFF; CDR3nt: TGTGCCAGCAGCCCACCAGCTAGCGGGAGAAGCAATGAGCAGTTCTTC
abundance: -; d_gene: -; j_gene: TRBJ1-6; v_gene: TRBV5-1; CDR3aa: CASSLAGRGISPLHF; CDR3nt: TGCGCCAGCAGCTTGGCAGGTAGGGGCATTTCACCCCTCCACTTT
abundance: -; d_gene: -; j_gene: TRBJ2-2; v_gene: TRBV7-2; CDR3aa: CASSSTGDTGELFF; CDR3nt: TGTGCCAGCAGCTCCACTGGAGACACCGGGGAGCTGTTTTTT
abundance: -; d_gene: -; j_gene: TRBJ1-2; v_gene: TRBV9; CDR3aa: CASSVPGVGYTF; CDR3nt: TGTGCCAGCAGCGTTCCAGGGGTGGGCTACACCTTC
abundance: -; d_gene: TRBD1; j_gene: TRBJ1-1; v_gene: TRBV10-3; CDR3aa: CAISVGTGGSNTEAFF; CDR3nt: TGTGCCATCAGTGTAGGTACAGGGGGCTCGAACACTGAAGCTTTCTTT
abundance: -; d_gene: -; j_gene: TRBJ2-3; v_gene: TRBV15; CDR3aa: CATSISDTQYF; CDR3nt: TGTGCCACCAGCATTTCTGATACGCAGTATTTT
abundance: -; d_gene: -; j_gene: TRBJ2-5; v_gene: TRBV28; CDR3aa: CASSPTSPETQYF; CDR3nt: TGTGCCAGCAGTCCGACTAGTCCGGAGACCCAGTACTTC
abundance: -; d_gene: TRBD1; j_gene: TRBJ2-7; v_gene: TRBV28; CDR3aa: CASRPRTGSSYEQYF; CDR3nt: TGTGCCAGCAGGCCCCGGACAGGGTCTTCCTACGAGCAGTACTTC
abundance: -; d_gene: -; j_gene: TRBJ2-3; v_gene: TRBV28; CDR3aa: CASSESGARADTQYF; CDR3nt: TGTGCCAGCAGTGAATCAGGGGCGCGAGCAGATACGCAGTATTTT
abundance: -; d_gene: -; j_gene: TRBJ1-2; v_gene: TRBV6-1; CDR3aa: CASSEGGRDTGTF; CDR3nt: TGTGCCAGCAGTGAAGGTGGACGGGACACTGGCACCTTC
abundance: -; d_gene: -; j_gene: TRBJ2-7; v_gene: TRBV19; CDR3aa: CASRDFRASEQYF; CDR3nt: TGTGCCAGTCGGGATTTCCGTGCAAGCGAGCAGTACTTC
abundance: -; d_gene: TRBD2; j_gene: TRBJ2-5; v_gene: TRBV5-1; CDR3aa: CASSFRLAETQYF; CDR3nt: TGCGCCAGCAGCTTTAGACTAGCGGAGACCCAGTACTTC